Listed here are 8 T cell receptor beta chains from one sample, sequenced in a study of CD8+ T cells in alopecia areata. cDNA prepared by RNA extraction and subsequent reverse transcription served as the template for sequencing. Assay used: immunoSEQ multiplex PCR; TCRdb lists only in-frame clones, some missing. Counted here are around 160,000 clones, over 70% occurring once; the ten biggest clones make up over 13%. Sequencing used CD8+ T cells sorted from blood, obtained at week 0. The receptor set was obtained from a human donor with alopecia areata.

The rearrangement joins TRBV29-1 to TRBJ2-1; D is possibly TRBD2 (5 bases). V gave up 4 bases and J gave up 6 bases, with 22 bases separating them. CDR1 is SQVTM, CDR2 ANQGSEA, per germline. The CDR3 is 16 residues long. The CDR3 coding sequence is TGCAGCGTTGTGGTGGGAGCTTCGGGATTACGCAATGAGCAGTTCTTC. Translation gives CSVVVGASGLRNEQFF.

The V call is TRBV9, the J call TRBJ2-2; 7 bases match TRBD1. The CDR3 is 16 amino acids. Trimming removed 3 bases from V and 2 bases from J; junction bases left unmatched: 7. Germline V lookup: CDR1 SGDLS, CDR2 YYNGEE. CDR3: CASSGDRELNTGELFF. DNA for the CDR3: TGTGCCAGCAGCGGCGACAGGGAATTAAACACCGGGGAGCTGTTTTTT.

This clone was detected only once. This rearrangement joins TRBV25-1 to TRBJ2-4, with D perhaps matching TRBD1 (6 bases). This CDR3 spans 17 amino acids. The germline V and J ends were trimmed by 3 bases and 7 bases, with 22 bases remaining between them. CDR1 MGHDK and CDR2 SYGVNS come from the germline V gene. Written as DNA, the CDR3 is TGTGCCAGCAGTGATAAAAAGATGGGCAGGGGTTCCAACATTCAGTACTTC. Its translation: CASSDKKMGRGSNIQYF.

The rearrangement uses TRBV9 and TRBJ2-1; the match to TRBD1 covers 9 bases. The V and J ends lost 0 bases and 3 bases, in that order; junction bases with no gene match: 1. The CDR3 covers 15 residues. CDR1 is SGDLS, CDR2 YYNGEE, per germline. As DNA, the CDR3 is TGTGCCAGCAGCGTAGGGGACAGGGTCTACAATGAGCAGTTCTTC. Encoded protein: CASSVGDRVYNEQFF.

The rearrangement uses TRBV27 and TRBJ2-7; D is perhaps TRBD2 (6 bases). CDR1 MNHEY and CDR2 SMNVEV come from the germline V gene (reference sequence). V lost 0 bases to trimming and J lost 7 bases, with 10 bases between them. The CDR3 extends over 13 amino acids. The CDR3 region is CASSLSGRGEQYF. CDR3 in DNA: TGTGCCAGCAGTTTATCCGGACGGGGGGAGCAGTACTTC.

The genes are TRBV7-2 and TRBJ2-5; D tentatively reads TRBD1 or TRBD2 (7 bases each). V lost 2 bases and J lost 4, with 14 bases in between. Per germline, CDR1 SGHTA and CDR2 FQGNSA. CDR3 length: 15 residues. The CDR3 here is CASSLYTGEGETQYF. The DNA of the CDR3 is TGTGCCAGCAGCTTATATACAGGGGAGGGAGAGACCCAGTACTTC.

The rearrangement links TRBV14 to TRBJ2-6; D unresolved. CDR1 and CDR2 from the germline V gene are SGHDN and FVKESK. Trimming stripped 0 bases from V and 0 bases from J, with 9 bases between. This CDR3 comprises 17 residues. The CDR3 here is CASSQDIWDSGANVLTF. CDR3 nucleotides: TGTGCCAGCAGCCAAGACATCTGGGACTCTGGGGCCAACGTCCTGACTTTC.

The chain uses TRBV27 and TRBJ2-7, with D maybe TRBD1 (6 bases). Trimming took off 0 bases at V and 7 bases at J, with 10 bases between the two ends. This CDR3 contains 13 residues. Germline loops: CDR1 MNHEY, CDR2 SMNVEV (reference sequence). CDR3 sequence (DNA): TGTGCCAGCAGTTTATCAAGGGGGTGGGAGCAGTACTTC. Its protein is CASSLSRGWEQYF.